Below, 17 T cell receptor beta chains from the same sample are listed, as sequenced in a study of cytomegalovirus exposure and HLA in healthy donors. PCR involved 60 Vbeta and 13 Jbeta primers. Method: immunoSEQ multiplex PCR; TCRdb's copy keeps in-frame clones and lacks some. The sample carries some 110,000 clones, approximately 76% recorded once. Sequencing was done on a sample of PBMCs. These receptors all stem from a man aged 50 to 59 in good health and CMV-seropositive.

Of note for this clone: At one boundary the junction diverges from the germline segment, which might be a read error. This sample includes further DNA sequences coding for the same CDR3. The chain joins TRBV15 to TRBJ1-5, with D uncertain. Germline loops: CDR1 LNHNV, CDR2 YYDKDF (reference sequence). The CDR3 length is 16 residues. CDR3 sequence reads: CATSRDLWENNQPQHF. In nucleotides, the CDR3 is TGTGCCACCAGCAGAGATCTATGGGAGAACAATCAGCCCCAACATTTT.

This rearrangement joins TRBV15 to TRBJ2-5; a weak D match, TRBD2 (7 bases). The J call is uncertain, as TRBJ2-7 better fits the DNA end. Looked up from germline, CDR1 is LNHNV and CDR2 is YYDKDF (reference sequence). This CDR3 spans 17 amino acids. CDR3 sequence: CATSRDLVGRGAYEQYF. The CDR3 DNA sequence: TGTGCCACCAGCAGAGATCTAGTTGGGAGGGGGGCCTACGAGCAGTACTTC.

V gene TRBV29-1 combines with J gene TRBJ2-3; 7 bases line up with TRBD1. There are 14 residues in the CDR3. J was trimmed by 0 bases and V by 5 bases; bases with no gene match: 5. CDR1 SQVTM and CDR2 ANQGSEA come from the germline V gene. CDR3 in amino acids: CSVKGQSSTDTQYF. For the CDR3, the DNA is TGCAGCGTTAAGGGACAGAGTAGCACAGATACGCAGTATTTT.

The CDR3 loop is CASSPDRGIGYNSPLHF. CDR3 sequence (DNA): TGTGCCAGCAGTCCCGACAGGGGGATTGGGTATAATTCACCCCTCCACTTT. This chain joins TRBV7-9 and TRBJ1-6, with 9 nucleotides matching TRBD1. Germline CDR1 reads SEHNR; CDR2 reads FQNEAQ (reference sequence). J was trimmed by 4 bases and V by 6 bases; bases with no gene match: 10. CDR3 length: 17 amino acids.

This clone was found a few times. The rearrangement links TRBV27 to TRBJ1-6; D gene ambiguous. This CDR3 has 17 residues. Trimming removed 2 bases at V and 0 bases at J, with 11 bases between. Germline V gene lookup returns CDR1 MNHEY and CDR2 SMNVEV (reference sequence). The CDR3 region is CASSLPPGSSYNSPLHF. The CDR3 nucleotides read TGTGCCAGCAGTTTACCGCCGGGGAGCTCCTATAATTCACCCCTCCACTTT.

Only a few counts were recorded for this clone. The J gene is TRBJ1-3, the V gene TRBV9; no firm D call. V was pared by 6 bases and J by 1 base, with 5 bases between. CDR1 is SGDLS and CDR2 is YYNGEE in the germline V gene. There are 12 residues in the CDR3. DNA for the CDR3: TGTGCCAGCAAGAGTTCTGGAAACACCATATATTTT. Translated: CASKSSGNTIYF.

The chain is built from TRBV2 and TRBJ2-3; TRBD2 agrees at 13 bases. This CDR3 region has 15 residues. The J segment lost 2 bases and the V segment lost 6 bases, leaving 2 bases of the junction unmatched. Per the germline V gene, CDR1 is SNHLY and CDR2 is FYNNEI. CDR3 nucleotide sequence: TGTGCCAGCAGGGGACTAGCGGGGACCACAGATACGCAGTATTTT. This translates into CASRGLAGTTDTQYF.

V gene TRBV2 combines with J gene TRBJ1-5, with D tentatively TRBD1 (6 bases). The CDR3 is 14 amino acids. Trimming stripped 8 bases from V and 4 bases from J, with 15 bases between. Germline V gene lookup returns CDR1 SNHLY and CDR2 FYNNEI. CDR3 nucleotide sequence: TGTGCCAGCGCCGACAGGTCTGATAATCAGCCCCAGCATTTT. Translated, it gives CASADRSDNQPQHF.

The chain employs TRBV7-9 and TRBJ2-7, with TRBD2 as a possible D gene (6 bases). CDR3 length equals 14 residues. Germline-derived CDR1 and CDR2 are SEHNR and FQNEAQ (reference sequence). With 4 bases removed from V and 2 bases from J, the gap between germline ends came to 12 bases. The CDR3 sequence is CASSWPGLPYEQYF. CDR3 coding DNA: TGTGCCAGCAGCTGGCCGGGACTCCCCTACGAGCAGTACTTC.

This clone was seen a single time. J is TRBJ1-5 and V is TRBV19; 8 bases agree with TRBD1. The V and J ends lost 6 bases and 2 bases, in that order; junction bases with no gene match: 0. CDR1 is LNHDA and CDR2 is SQIVND in the germline V gene (reference sequence). CDR3 size: 13 residues. This CDR3 reads CASRDRGNQPQHF. CDR3 sequence (DNA): TGTGCCAGTAGGGACAGGGGCAATCAGCCCCAGCATTTT.

The rearrangement links TRBV7-2 to TRBJ1-2; D gene uncertain. The CDR3 spans 14 residues. Germline lookup yields CDR1 SGHTA and CDR2 FQGNSA. V was shortened by 1 base and J by 1 base, with 7 bases between the two germline ends. The CDR3 region is CASSLDPSNYGYTF. The CDR3 region has the DNA TGTGCCAGCAGCTTAGACCCCAGTAACTATGGCTACACCTTC.

This clone was counted only a few times. V gene TRBV10-2 combines with J gene TRBJ2-7; the match to TRBD2 covers 12 bases. This CDR3 has 17 residues. Germline V gene lookup returns CDR1 WSHSY and CDR2 SAAADI. V trimming: 3 bases; J trimming: 2 bases; junction bases outside the gene matches: 8. The CDR3 reads CASSEGGLAGTTYEQYF. In DNA, the CDR3 is TGCGCCAGCAGTGAAGGTGGACTAGCGGGAACGACCTACGAGCAGTACTTC.

CDR3 protein: CASRASGGPYEQYF. CDR3 bases: TGTGCCAGCAGGGCTAGCGGGGGACCATACGAGCAGTACTTC. This chain connects TRBV7-9 to TRBJ2-7; 10 bases match TRBD2. Germline V CDR1 and CDR2: SEHNR, FQNEAQ (reference sequence). The CDR3 consists of 14 residues. V was pared by 6 bases and J by 4 bases, with 6 bases of the junction left unmatched.

The chain is built from TRBV27 and TRBJ2-7, with 8 bases identical to TRBD2. J was trimmed by 2 bases and V by 6 bases; bases with no gene match: 3. The CDR3 is made up of 13 amino acids. CDR1 and CDR2 (germline): MNHEY, SMNVEV (reference sequence). Here the CDR3 reads CASREAGAYEQYF. The CDR3 DNA reads TGTGCCAGCAGGGAAGCGGGAGCCTACGAGCAGTACTTC.

This chain links TRBV25-1 with TRBJ2-1; 14 bases are a match to TRBD2. The CDR3 runs 16 residues. Germline CDR1 and CDR2: MGHDK and SYGVNS. V was pared by 7 bases and J by 4 bases, with 6 bases of the junction left unmatched. The chain's CDR3 is CASKATSGGGYNEQFF. As DNA, the CDR3 is TGTGCCAGCAAAGCGACTAGCGGGGGGGGTTACAATGAGCAGTTCTTC.

The chain has TRBV5-5 and TRBJ2-2; D uncertain. Germline V gives CDR1 SGHKS, CDR2 YYEKEE (reference sequence). The CDR3 length is 14 residues. V shed 2 bases and J shed 2 bases, with 7 bases lying between them. The CDR3 nucleotides read TGTGCCAGCAGCTTCGGTCCTAACACCGGGGAGCTGTTTTTT. Encoded protein: CASSFGPNTGELFF. The entire variable domain, with the rest obtained from reference TRBV5-5 and TRBJ2-2, is as follows: DAGVTQSPTHLIKTRGQQVTLRCSPISGHKSVSWYQQVLGQGPQFIFQYYEKEERGRGNFPDRFSARQFPNYSSELNVNALLLGDSALYLCASSFGPNTGELFFGEGSRLTVL.

This chain links TRBV5-1 with TRBJ2-2, with D maybe TRBD1 (6 bases). The CDR3 runs to 14 residues. Germline V CDR1 and CDR2: SGHRS, YFSETQ. V was trimmed by 0 bases and J by 6 bases, leaving 9 bases between them. The CDR3 is CASSLGQDAGELFF. The CDR3, as DNA: TGCGCCAGCAGCTTGGGACAGGACGCCGGGGAGCTGTTTTTT.